This T cell receptor (beta chain) derives from a study of glioma-infiltrating T cells after dendritic cell vaccination. As for the study in general: The vaccine used monocyte-derived dendritic cells pulsed overnight with autologous tumor lysate. Patients received three intradermal dendritic cell vaccine injections at biweekly intervals.

Primers: 60 V beta forward and 13 J beta reverse. TCRdb's copy holds only in-frame clones and misses some; the assay was immunoSEQ multiplex PCR. The sample shows roughly 52,000 clones, roughly 87% of them seen only once. CDR3 length equals 12 residues. CDR1 and CDR2 (germline): SQVTM, ANQGSEA. V was trimmed by 3 bases and J by 3 bases, leaving 9 bases between them. This clone appeared a few times. Sequencing used blood, obtained before dendritic cell vaccination. The receptor comes from a human donor with glioblastoma. This chain connects TRBV29-1 to TRBJ2-7; D not resolved. The CDR3, as DNA: TGCAGCGTTGAGTTGAGCGACTACGAGCAGTACTTC. This encodes CSVELSDYEQYF.